What follows is one TCR beta chain and its context. These data are taken from a study of CD8+ T cells in alopecia areata. Alopecia areata patients had lesional scalp punch biopsies and peripheral blood taken from them. PBMCs provided sorted CD4+ and CD8+ T cells. The authors extracted RNA and reverse transcribed it into cDNA as the sequencing template. Profiled with immunoSEQ multiplex PCR; TCRdb holds only in-frame clones, not every one. The sample holds 120,000 or so clones; approximately 47% are singletons and the top ten take over 9.5%. Per the germline V gene, CDR1 is GTSNPN and CDR2 is SVGIG (reference sequence). V dropped 2 bases and J dropped 2 bases, with 9 bases sitting between them. This CDR3 has 13 amino acids.

V is TRBV30 and J is TRBJ1-1; D is uncertain. The sample was NKG2D-low CD8+ T cells sorted from blood. The sequence was collected from a human donor with alopecia areata. Here the CDR3 reads CAWSLSQNTEAFF. In DNA, the CDR3 is TGTGCCTGGAGTTTGAGTCAAAACACTGAAGCTTTCTTT.